These 5 T cell receptor beta chains came from one sample sequenced in a study of blood T cell repertoires in COVID-19. TCRdb's table, derived via immunoSEQ multiplex PCR, lists solely in-frame clones and lacks some. The sample lists about 83,000 clones; about 82% were seen once. Sequencing input: peripheral blood. Receptors were obtained from a woman at least 80 years old with acute or convalescent COVID-19.

The rearrangement uses TRBV13 and TRBJ2-7, with 10 bases identical to TRBD2. The CDR3 is 18 residues long. Germline CDR1 PRHDT, CDR2 FYEKMQ (reference sequence). Trimming removed 5 bases from V and 1 base from J; junction bases left unmatched: 14. The CDR3 DNA sequence: TGTGCCAGCAGCCAGACCGGAGTTCTAGCGGGGGAGTCCTACGAGCAGTACTTC. It yields the protein CASSQTGVLAGESYEQYF.

In regard to this clone: The same CDR3 is also encoded by other DNA sequences in this sample. CDR3 nucleotides: TGTGCCAGCAGCTTAATTAGGGGAACCGGGGAGCTGTTTTTT. This translates into CASSLIRGTGELFF. J is TRBJ2-2 and V is TRBV7-3; D possibly corresponds to TRBD1 (5 bases). Trimming removed 1 base from V and 5 bases from J, with 8 bases in between. The length of the CDR3 is 14 residues. Germline CDR1 is SGHTA and CDR2 is FQGTGA.

The rearrangement joins TRBV3-1 (or the pseudogene TRBV3-2) to TRBJ1-2, with D perhaps matching TRBD1 (5 bases). The germline V and J ends were trimmed by 1 base and 7 bases, with 13 bases remaining between them. The CDR3 spans 14 residues. CDR1 LGHDT and CDR2 YNNKEL come from the germline V gene (reference sequence). CDR3 in amino acids: CASSQGGLQPGYTF. CDR3 coding DNA: TGTGCCAGCAGCCAAGGGGGCCTACAGCCTGGCTACACCTTC.

The rearrangement uses TRBV7-2 and TRBJ1-2; D is possibly TRBD1 (6 bases). V was cut by 2 bases and J by 8 bases, with 12 bases left in between. From germline, CDR1 is SGHTA and CDR2 FQGNSA. The CDR3 covers 13 residues. Here the CDR3 reads CASSLLQGRGYTF. The CDR3 DNA is TGTGCCAGCAGCTTACTACAGGGACGAGGCTACACCTTC.

V and J are TRBV5-8 and TRBJ2-1, with D maybe TRBD1 (6 bases). The V gene's germline CDR1 is SGHTS and CDR2 YDEGEE. The V end was cut by 1 base, the J end by 1 base, with 12 bases between. This CDR3 comprises 16 residues. CDR3 loop: CASSLRVRGSYNEQFF. CDR3 nucleotide sequence: TGTGCCAGCAGCTTGAGGGTCAGGGGTTCCTACAATGAGCAGTTCTTC. Full variable domain (rest looked up from reference TRBV5-8 and TRBJ2-1): EAGVTQSPTHLIKTRGQQATLRCSPISGHTSVYWYQQALGLGLQFLLWYDEGEERNRGNFPPRFSGRQFPNYSSELNVNALELEDSALYLCASSLRVRGSYNEQFFGPGTRLTVL.